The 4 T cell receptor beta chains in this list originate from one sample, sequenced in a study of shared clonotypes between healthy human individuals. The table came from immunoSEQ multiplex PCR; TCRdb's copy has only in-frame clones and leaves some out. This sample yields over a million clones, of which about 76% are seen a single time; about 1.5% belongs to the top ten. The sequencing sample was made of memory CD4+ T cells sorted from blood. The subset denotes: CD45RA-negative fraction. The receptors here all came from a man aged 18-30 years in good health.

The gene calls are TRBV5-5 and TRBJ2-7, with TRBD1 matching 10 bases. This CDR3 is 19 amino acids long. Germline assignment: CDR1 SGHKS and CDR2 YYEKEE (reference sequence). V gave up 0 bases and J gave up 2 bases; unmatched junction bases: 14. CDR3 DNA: TGTGCCAGCAGCTTGGCGGTGACGTTAGGGACAGGGGTCACCTACGAGCAGTACTTC. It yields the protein CASSLAVTLGTGVTYEQYF.

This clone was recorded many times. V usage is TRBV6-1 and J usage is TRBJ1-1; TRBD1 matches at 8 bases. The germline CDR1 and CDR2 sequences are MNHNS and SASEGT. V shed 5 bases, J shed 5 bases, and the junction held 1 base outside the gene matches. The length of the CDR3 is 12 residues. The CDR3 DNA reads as TGTGCCAGCAGTACAGGGGGGACTGAAGCTTTCTTT. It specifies CASSTGGTEAFF.

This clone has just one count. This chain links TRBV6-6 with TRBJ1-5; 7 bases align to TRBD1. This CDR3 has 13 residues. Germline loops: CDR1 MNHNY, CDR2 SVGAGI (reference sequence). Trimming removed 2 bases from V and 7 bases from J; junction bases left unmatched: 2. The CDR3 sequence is CASSYTGEQPQHF. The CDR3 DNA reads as TGTGCCAGCAGTTACACAGGGGAACAGCCCCAGCATTTT.

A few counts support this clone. CDR3 bases: TGTGCCAGCAGCTTAGGGCAATCGTATAATTCACCCCTCCACTTT. It translates to CASSLGQSYNSPLHF. This chain connects TRBV7-9 to TRBJ1-6; D gene unclear. Per the germline V gene, CDR1 is SEHNR and CDR2 is FQNEAQ (reference sequence). The CDR3 sequence is 15 residues long. The ends were cut back, 1 base at V and 4 bases at J, with 8 bases in the middle.